This is a list of T cell receptor beta chains from one sample in a study of CD8 T cells in ankylosing spondylitis. Via MiXCR, TCRdb re-called the 5' RACE reads, giving one row per CDR3 protein. The table lists roughly 90,000 distinct CDR3 sequences, about 9% of them singletons, with more than 30% in the top ten. Sequenced sample: blood, either unsorted or a sorted T cell fraction (not recorded which). The receptors stem from a male donor with ankylosing spondylitis. The CDR3 runs from the conserved cysteine through the conserved F or W. A D gene is named only where the DNA matches it firmly. Size is stated for part of the rows, as once, few or many counts, or as a class when the clone is expanded.

>17|.|TRBJ1-2|TRBV6-5|.
CASSYSSQEIWGYGYTF
TGTGCCAGCAGTTACTCCTCACAGGAGATTTGGGGCTATGGCTACACCTTC
>15|TRBD2|TRBJ2-7|TRBV5-1|few
CASSSTSGSNYEQYF
TGCGCCAGCAGCTCTACTAGCGGTTCGAACTACGAGCAGTACTTC
>13|.|TRBJ1-1|TRBV5-1|few
CASVGDGGTEAFF
TGCGCCAGCGTGGGGGATGGGGGCACTGAAGCTTTCTTT
>17|TRBD1|TRBJ1-1|TRBV15|many
CATSSTKTGVLNTEAFF
TGTGCCACCAGCAGTACAAAGACAGGGGTGTTGAACACTGAAGCTTTCTTT
>17|TRBD2|TRBJ2-1|TRBV19|few
CATPGLAGLSSYNEQFF
TGTGCCACCCCGGGACTAGCGGGATTAAGCTCCTACAATGAGCAGTTCTTC
>16|TRBD1|TRBJ1-1|TRBV29-1|many
CSVASPGTAMNTEAFF
TGCAGCGTTGCGAGCCCAGGGACAGCGATGAACACTGAAGCTTTCTTT
>15|.|TRBJ2-3|TRBV7-2|few
CASSLLGGEADTQYF
TGTGCCAGCAGCTTATTAGGGGGGGAGGCAGATACGCAGTATTTT
>15|.|TRBJ2-5|TRBV10-2|few
CASSHGSGYQETQYF
TGCGCCAGCAGTCACGGGAGTGGGTACCAAGAGACCCAGTACTTC
>16|TRBD2|TRBJ2-4|TRBV27|.
CASRSSEAGVKNIQYF
TGTGCCAGCAGATCATCGGAAGCGGGAGTCAAAAACATTCAGTACTTC
>16|.|TRBJ1-3|TRBV4-1|many
CASSLRTASSGNTIYF
TGCGCCAGCAGCCTAAGGACGGCCAGCTCTGGAAACACCATATATTTT
>13|.|TRBJ2-1|TRBV20-1|.
CSARALEVWEQFF
TGCAGTGCTAGAGCCCTTGAGGTTTGGGAGCAGTTCTTC
>11|.|TRBJ2-7|TRBV30|many
CAWSEGYEQYF
TGTGCCTGGAGTGAGGGATACGAGCAGTACTTC
>15|.|TRBJ2-3|TRBV7-9|.
CASSPAGRRSDTQYF
TGTGCCAGCAGCCCCGCGGGGCGCAGGTCAGATACGCAGTATTTT
>14|.|TRBJ2-1|TRBV24-1|.
CATSDLDSYNEQFF
TGTGCCACCAGTGATTTGGACAGCTACAATGAGCAGTTCTTC
>15|.|TRBJ2-7|TRBV4-1|many
CASSQDIGTFNEQYF
TGCGCCAGCAGCCAAGATATAGGGACTTTCAACGAGCAGTACTTC
>15|.|TRBJ2-1|TRBV20-1|many
CSAKVGFSSYNEQFF
TGCAGTGCCAAGGTTGGGTTTAGCTCCTACAATGAGCAGTTCTTC
>12|.|TRBJ1-5|TRBV24-1|many
CAAKGGPAPQHF
TGTGCCGCAAAAGGGGGGCCAGCGCCCCAGCATTTT
>19|TRBD2|TRBJ2-3|TRBV10-3|many
CAISEPSGTSGSNTDTQYF
TGTGCCATCAGTGAGCCGTCCGGGACTAGCGGGAGTAATACAGATACGCAGTATTTT
>16|.|TRBJ2-5|TRBV5-6|many
CASSLVWYKDQETQYF
TGTGCCAGCAGCTTGGTGTGGTACAAAGACCAAGAGACCCAGTACTTC
>12|.|TRBJ2-2|TRBV7-8|many
CASSPSPGELFF
TGTGCCAGCAGCCCTAGCCCCGGGGAGCTGTTTTTT
>16|TRBD1|TRBJ2-1|TRBV24-1|many
CATSVTDRGPYNEQFF
TGTGCCACCAGTGTCACGGACAGGGGGCCCTACAATGAGCAGTTCTTC
>14|TRBD2|TRBJ2-7|TRBV20-1|.
CSATSGRPTYEQYF
TGCAGTGCTACTAGCGGGAGGCCTACCTACGAGCAGTACTTC
>15|.|TRBJ1-2|TRBV7-9|.
CASSNSLKVNYGYTF
TGTGCCAGCAGCAACTCGTTGAAGGTGAACTATGGCTACACCTTC
>13|.|TRBJ2-7|TRBV7-9|many
CASSPSTGHEQYF
TGTGCCAGCAGCCCCTCGACGGGGCACGAGCAGTACTTC
>12|.|TRBJ2-1|TRBV12-3/TRBV12-4|many
CASSFESDEQFF
TGTGCCAGCAGTTTCGAGAGCGATGAGCAGTTCTTC
>13|.|TRBJ1-1|TRBV20-1|many
CSARDLSIAEAFF
TGCAGTGCTAGAGATTTGAGTATCGCTGAAGCTTTCTTT
>15|.|TRBJ2-5|TRBV27|many
CASSRQASSWKTQYF
TGTGCCAGCAGTCGGCAGGCCTCTAGCTGGAAGACCCAGTACTTC
>15|TRBD1|TRBJ1-1|TRBV2|.
CASSATGRRLTEAFF
TGTGCCAGCAGTGCGACAGGGAGGAGGTTAACTGAAGCTTTCTTT
>13|.|TRBJ1-2|TRBV19|.
CASSMSEDYGYTF
TGTGCCAGTAGTATGTCCGAGGACTATGGCTACACCTTC
>15|.|TRBJ2-1|TRBV10-1|.
CASSEGALGRDEQFF
TGCGCCAGCAGTGAAGGGGCTTTGGGTCGCGATGAGCAGTTCTTC
>14|.|TRBJ1-3|TRBV7-9|.
CASSRQNSGNTIYF
TGTGCCAGCAGCCGCCAGAACTCTGGAAACACCATATATTTT
>15|TRBD1|TRBJ1-5|TRBV5-1|.
CASSWGQGSNQPQHF
TGCGCCAGCAGCTGGGGACAGGGCAGCAATCAGCCCCAGCATTTT
>15|.|TRBJ1-6|TRBV11-2|few
CASRPRTEPNSPLHF
TGTGCCAGCAGACCCCGGACGGAACCCAATTCACCCCTCCACTTT
>12|.|TRBJ2-3|TRBV5-5|many
CASSLRGDTQYF
TGTGCCAGCAGCTTGCGGGGGGATACGCAGTATTTT
>17|TRBD2|TRBJ2-5|TRBV29-1|.
CSVEDSPGLVAGETQYF
TGCAGCGTTGAAGATAGTCCTGGACTAGTAGCGGGCGAGACCCAGTACTTC
>16|.|TRBJ2-1|TRBV9|many
CASSEGGGLGESEQFF
TGTGCCAGCAGCGAGGGCGGAGGTCTCGGGGAGAGTGAGCAGTTCTTC
>14|.|TRBJ2-5|TRBV12-3/TRBV12-4|few
CASSLPTGQETQYF
TGTGCCAGCAGTTTACCAACGGGGCAAGAGACCCAGTACTTC
>15|.|TRBJ2-1|TRBV20-1|.
CSARVRREPYNEQFF
TGCAGTGCTAGAGTAAGGCGGGAACCATACAATGAGCAGTTCTTC
>14|.|TRBJ2-7|TRBV13|few
CASSPGRSSYEQYF
TGTGCCAGCAGCCCGGGACGAAGCTCCTACGAGCAGTACTTC
>13|.|TRBJ1-1|TRBV9|few
CASSVGGLTEAFF
TGTGCCAGCAGCGTAGGGGGTCTCACTGAAGCTTTCTTT
>15|.|TRBJ2-1|TRBV12-3/TRBV12-4|many
CASSLGALPYNEQFF
TGTGCCAGCAGTTTAGGAGCGCTTCCCTACAATGAGCAGTTCTTC
>15|TRBD1|TRBJ2-1|TRBV3-1|many
CASSQDQGAYNEQFF
TGTGCCAGCAGCCAAGACCAGGGGGCCTACAATGAGCAGTTCTTC
>16|TRBD1|TRBJ2-6|TRBV2|many
CASSEGRGLGANVLTF
TGTGCCAGCAGTGAAGGCAGGGGGCTCGGGGCCAACGTCCTGACTTTC
>14|.|TRBJ1-1|TRBV4-2|many
CASSQPLGNTEAFF
TGTGCCAGCAGCCAACCCTTGGGGAACACTGAAGCTTTCTTT
>14|.|TRBJ1-2|TRBV6-2/TRBV6-3|many
CASSSEVWNYGYTF
TGTGCCAGCAGTTCGGAGGTCTGGAACTATGGCTACACCTTC
>15|.|TRBJ2-3|TRBV29-1|few
CSVDGTQDRPDTQYF
TGCAGCGTTGATGGCACACAAGACAGGCCAGATACGCAGTATTTT
>16|.|TRBJ2-1|TRBV20-1|.
CSARGRVRTFYNEQFF
TGCAGTGCTAGAGGTCGGGTCAGGACCTTCTACAATGAGCAGTTCTTC
>19|TRBD1|TRBJ2-3|TRBV24-1|few
CATSDSRDRGWIGTDTQYF
TGTGCCACCAGTGATAGCCGGGACAGGGGGTGGATTGGCACAGATACGCAGTATTTT
>12|.|TRBJ1-1|TRBV7-9|.
CASSFGDSEAFF
TGTGCCAGCAGCTTTGGTGACTCTGAAGCTTTCTTT
>13|.|TRBJ1-1|TRBV12-3/TRBV12-4|few
CASFLQGGTEAFF
TGTGCCAGCTTCCTACAGGGAGGCACTGAAGCTTTCTTT
>16|TRBD2|TRBJ2-1|TRBV7-8|.
CASTFTRLAAYNEQFF
TGTGCCAGCACCTTCACCCGACTAGCGGCCTACAATGAGCAGTTCTTC
>15|TRBD1|TRBJ1-2|TRBV19|few
CASSTRTGSSYGYTF
TGTGCCAGTAGTACCCGGACAGGGAGCAGCTATGGCTACACCTTC
>14|.|TRBJ2-1|TRBV27|.
CASSSRDNHNEQFF
TGTGCCAGCAGTTCCCGGGACAATCACAATGAGCAGTTCTTC
>14|TRBD1|TRBJ1-2|TRBV7-8|few
CASSYRGENYGYTF
TGTGCCAGCAGCTACAGGGGGGAAAACTATGGCTACACCTTC